This T cell receptor (beta chain) was obtained from a study of blood T cells in healthy people across ages (dated by TCRdb to between 2014 and 2017). At the level of the whole study: In model experiments, template switching captured roughly one uniquely barcoded TCR beta cDNA molecule for every two T cells. The study analyzed two additional independent replicas of 1 million unique cDNA reads from the same blood draw for two donors, one aged 18 to 29 and one aged 80 or older. To avoid experimental bias, donors of different ages were distributed randomly across sequencing lanes. Four age groups were formed from the donors: young (average about 15 years), middle-aged (approximately 42), aged (62) and long-lived (roughly 88). Age-related changes in TCR beta repertoire diversity were measured in the study by deep sequencing normalized with unique cDNA molecular identifiers. The study at large found these results: Observed TCR beta diversity per million T cells fell roughly linearly with age, and a significant reduction was already apparent by age roughly 40. Compared with the aged group, the long-lived group had more naive CD4+ T cells, fewer expanded clones and increased TCR diversity, a pattern suggesting age selection. Observed TCR beta diversity correlated strongly with the percentage of naive T cells measured by flow cytometry. The CMV infection status of donors was not known, potentially confounding age-related changes in expanded clonotypes. Estimates of total diversity from one million sequenced T cells were regarded as lower bounds and underestimates. Since profiling was done on bulk unsorted PBMCs, naive and antigen-experienced compartments could not be conclusively compared.

Donors were a few dozen systemically healthy Caucasian individuals from Russia aged roughly 6 to 100 years. Each donor gave about 9.7 milliliters of peripheral blood, drawn into EDTA-treated Vacutainer tubes. Ficoll-Paque density-gradient centrifugation was used to isolate PBMCs, with at least 7 million obtained per sample. Trizol reagent was used to extract total RNA from PBMCs, with at least 5 micrograms per sample. For every donor, flow cytometry on a PBMC aliquot measured the percentage of naive CD45RAhigh/CD27high T cells. To prepare the library, 5' RACE was applied. Data came from an Illumina HiSeq 2500. A second PCR of about 6 to 12 cycles was run with a J-beta primer mix and a sample-barcoded 5' primer. A unique molecular identifier was introduced onto each TCR beta cDNA molecule by a template-switch 5' adaptor carrying 12 random nucleotides. Each sample yielded at least 3 million CDR3-containing paired-end reads. All of the RNA was converted into first-strand cDNA using the Mint cDNA synthesis kit, with a TRBC-specific oligonucleotide serving as the primer. Following uracil-DNA glycosylase treatment, all cDNA underwent a first 18-cycle PCR with the universal primers M1SS and BC2_uni_R. Turning to the authors' computational methods: For normalization, 1 million high-quality reads were randomly selected from each sample, with every read carrying a distinct molecular identifier. Reads sharing molecular identifiers were discarded rather than binned into consensus sequences. MiTCR, run with a Q25 quality threshold and the strictest error-elimination algorithm, handled CDR3 identification, clonotype clustering and error correction. A nonparametric unseen species model with Euler transformation was used to estimate lower-bound total TCR beta diversity. The public sequencing data were trimmed at Q25 with fastp and processed into clonotypes with MiXCR by TCRdb, which kept only in-frame beta chains. Each entry merges the rows of one CDR3 protein and shows their most common DNA and genes. Clone size and V and J calls follow TCRdb, not the original study. Recorded for this sample are some 1.5 million distinct CDR3 sequences; 40% to 45% of them occurred a single time. The ten most abundant clones make up around 4% of the sample.

This clonotype has more than one count but fewer than ten. Its antigen target is currently unknown. No much larger clone exists at a distance of one base, and base qualities are not known. The TCR originated in a woman under 30 in good health. Sequences were obtained from blood.

The CDR3 reads CASSSKGTGSQQPQHF. The nucleotide sequence is given as TGTGCCAGCAGTTCCAAGGGGACAGGGTCTCAACAGCCCCAGCATTTT. Recombination connected TRBV12-3 or TRBV12-4 to TRBJ1-5, and 9 bases in between align with TRBD1. Counted from cysteine to phenylalanine, this CDR3 has 16 amino acids. The read is trimmed to its CDR3 DNA, 48 bases read in frame from base 1. V loses 4 bases at its end and J loses 7 bases; junction bases beyond the gene matches: 11.